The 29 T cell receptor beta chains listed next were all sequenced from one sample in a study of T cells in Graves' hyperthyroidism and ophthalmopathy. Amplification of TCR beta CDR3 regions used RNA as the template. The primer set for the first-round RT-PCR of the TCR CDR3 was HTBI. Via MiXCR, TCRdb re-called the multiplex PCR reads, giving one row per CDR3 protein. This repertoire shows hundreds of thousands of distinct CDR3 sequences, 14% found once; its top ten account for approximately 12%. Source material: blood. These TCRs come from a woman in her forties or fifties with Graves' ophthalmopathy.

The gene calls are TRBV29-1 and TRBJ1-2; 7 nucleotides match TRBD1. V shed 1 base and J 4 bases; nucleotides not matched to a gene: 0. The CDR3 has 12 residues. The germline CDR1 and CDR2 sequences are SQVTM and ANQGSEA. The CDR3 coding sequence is TGCAGCGTTGAAGCAGGGGGCTATGGCTACACCTTC. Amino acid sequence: CSVEAGGYGYTF.

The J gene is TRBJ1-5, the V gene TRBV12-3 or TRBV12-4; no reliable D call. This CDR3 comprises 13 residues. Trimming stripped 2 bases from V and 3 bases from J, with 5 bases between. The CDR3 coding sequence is TGTGCCAGCAGTTTATTAAACAATCAGCCCCAGCATTTT. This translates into CASSLLNNQPQHF.

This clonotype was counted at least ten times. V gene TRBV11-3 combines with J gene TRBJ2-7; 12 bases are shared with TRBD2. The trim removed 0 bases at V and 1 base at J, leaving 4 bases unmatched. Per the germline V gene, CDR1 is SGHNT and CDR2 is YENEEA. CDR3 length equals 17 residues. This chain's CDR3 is CASSLDHLAGGSYEQYF. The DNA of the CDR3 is TGTGCCAGCAGCTTAGATCATCTAGCGGGAGGGTCCTACGAGCAGTACTTC.

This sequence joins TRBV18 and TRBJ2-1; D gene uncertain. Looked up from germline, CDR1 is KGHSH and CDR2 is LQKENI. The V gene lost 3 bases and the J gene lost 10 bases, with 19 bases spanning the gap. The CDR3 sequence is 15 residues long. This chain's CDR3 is CASSPGNLQTSEQFF. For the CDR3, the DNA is TGTGCCAGCTCACCGGGAAACCTACAAACATCGGAGCAGTTCTTC.

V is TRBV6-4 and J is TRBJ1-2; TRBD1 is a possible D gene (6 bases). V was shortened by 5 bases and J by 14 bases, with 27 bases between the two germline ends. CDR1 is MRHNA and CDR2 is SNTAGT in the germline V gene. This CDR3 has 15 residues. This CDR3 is CASSPEGGTGGRFTF. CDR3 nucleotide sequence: TGTGCCAGCAGTCCAGAGGGGGGGACCGGGGGACGTTTTACCTTC.

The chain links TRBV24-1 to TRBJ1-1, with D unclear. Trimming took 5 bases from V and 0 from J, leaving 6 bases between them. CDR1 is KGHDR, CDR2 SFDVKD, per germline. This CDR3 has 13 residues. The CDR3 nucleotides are TGTGCCACCAGTGCCAAGCTGAACACTGAAGCTTTCTTT. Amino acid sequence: CATSAKLNTEAFF.

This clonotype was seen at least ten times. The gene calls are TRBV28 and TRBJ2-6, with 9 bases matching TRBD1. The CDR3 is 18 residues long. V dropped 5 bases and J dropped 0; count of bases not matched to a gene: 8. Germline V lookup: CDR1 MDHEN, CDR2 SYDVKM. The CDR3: CASSRPGTGPSGANVLTF. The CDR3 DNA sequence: TGTGCCAGCAGTAGACCCGGGACAGGGCCCTCTGGGGCCAACGTCCTGACTTTC.

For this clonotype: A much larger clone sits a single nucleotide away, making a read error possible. The CDR3 nucleotides are TGCAGTGCTTCCAGAAGGGGGTCAGGTCAGCCCCAGCGTTTT. This translates into CSASRRGSGQPQRF. The chain joins TRBV20-1 to TRBJ1-5, with D tentatively TRBD1 (6 bases). The germline gives CDR1 DFQATT, CDR2 SNEGSKA (reference sequence). CDR3 length: 14 amino acids.

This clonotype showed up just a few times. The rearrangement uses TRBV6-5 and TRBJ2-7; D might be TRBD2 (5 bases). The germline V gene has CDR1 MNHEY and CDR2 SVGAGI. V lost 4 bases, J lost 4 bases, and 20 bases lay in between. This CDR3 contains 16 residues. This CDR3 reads CASSSFPDAGPYEQYF. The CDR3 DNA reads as TGTGCCAGCAGTTCCTTCCCCGATGCGGGTCCTTACGAGCAGTACTTC.

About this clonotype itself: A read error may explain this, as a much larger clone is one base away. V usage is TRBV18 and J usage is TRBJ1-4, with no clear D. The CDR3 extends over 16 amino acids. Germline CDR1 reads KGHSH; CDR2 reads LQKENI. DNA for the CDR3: TGTGCCAGCTCACCGCCCTTCGGTGGGTCGGAGGAAAAACTGCTTTTT. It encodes CASSPPFGGSEEKLLF.

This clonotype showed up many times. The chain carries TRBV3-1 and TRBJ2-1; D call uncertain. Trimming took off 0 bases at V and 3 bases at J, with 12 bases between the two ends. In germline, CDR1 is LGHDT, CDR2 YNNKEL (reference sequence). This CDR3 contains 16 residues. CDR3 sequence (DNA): TGTGCCAGCAGCCAAGAAATCGAGCGCTTCTACAATGAGCAGTTCTTC. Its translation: CASSQEIERFYNEQFF.

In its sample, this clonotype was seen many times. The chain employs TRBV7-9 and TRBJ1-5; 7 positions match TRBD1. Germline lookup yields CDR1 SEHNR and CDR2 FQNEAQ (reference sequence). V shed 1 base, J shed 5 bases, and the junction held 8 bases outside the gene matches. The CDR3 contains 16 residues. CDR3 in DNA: TGTGCCAGCAGCTTAGAAGTGGGGACAGTTGATCAGCCCCAGCATTTT. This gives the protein CASSLEVGTVDQPQHF.

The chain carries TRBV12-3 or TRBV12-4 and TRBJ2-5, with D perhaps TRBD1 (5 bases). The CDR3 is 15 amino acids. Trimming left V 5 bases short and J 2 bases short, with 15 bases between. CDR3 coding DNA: TGTGCCAGCAGTCTAGGGGCAGGGTCACAAGAGACCCAGTACTTC. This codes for CASSLGAGSQETQYF.

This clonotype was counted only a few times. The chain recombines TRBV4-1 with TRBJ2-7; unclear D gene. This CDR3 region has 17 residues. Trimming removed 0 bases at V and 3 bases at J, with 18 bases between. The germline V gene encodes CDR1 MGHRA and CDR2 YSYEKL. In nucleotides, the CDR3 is TGCGCCAGCAGCCAAGATCAGGTCTTTGTCCGAGACTACGAGCAGTACTTC. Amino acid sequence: CASSQDQVFVRDYEQYF.

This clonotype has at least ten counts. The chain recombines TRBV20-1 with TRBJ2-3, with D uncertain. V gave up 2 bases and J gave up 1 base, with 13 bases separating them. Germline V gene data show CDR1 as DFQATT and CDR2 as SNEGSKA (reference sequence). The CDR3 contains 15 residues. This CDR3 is CSARPPLRRTDTQYF. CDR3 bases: TGCAGTGCTAGACCCCCGTTGAGACGCACAGATACGCAGTATTTT.

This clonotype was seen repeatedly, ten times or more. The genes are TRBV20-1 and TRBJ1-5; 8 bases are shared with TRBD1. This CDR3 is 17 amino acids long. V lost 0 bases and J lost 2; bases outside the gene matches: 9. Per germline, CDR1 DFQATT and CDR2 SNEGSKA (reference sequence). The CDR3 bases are TGCAGTGCTAGAGATATAGGACAGGGAATGGGCAATCAGCCCCAGCATTTT. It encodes CSARDIGQGMGNQPQHF.

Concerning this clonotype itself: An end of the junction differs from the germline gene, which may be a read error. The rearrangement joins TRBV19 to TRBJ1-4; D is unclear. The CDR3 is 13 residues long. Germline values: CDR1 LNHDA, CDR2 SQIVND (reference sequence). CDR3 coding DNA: TGTGCCAGTAGTGTAGACAAAAGGGAAAAACTGTTTTTT. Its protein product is CASSVDKREKLFF.

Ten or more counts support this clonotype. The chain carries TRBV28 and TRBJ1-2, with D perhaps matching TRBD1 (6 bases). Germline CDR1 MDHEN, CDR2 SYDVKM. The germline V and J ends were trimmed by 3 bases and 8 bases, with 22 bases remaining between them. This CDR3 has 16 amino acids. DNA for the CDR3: TGTGCCAGCAGTTTCGCAGGGGTTCGGCCCTTTGGCGGCTACACCTTC. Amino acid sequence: CASSFAGVRPFGGYTF.

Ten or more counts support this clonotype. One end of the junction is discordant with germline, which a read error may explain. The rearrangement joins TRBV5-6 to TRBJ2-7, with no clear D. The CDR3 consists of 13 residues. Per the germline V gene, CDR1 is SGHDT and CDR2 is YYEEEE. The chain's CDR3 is CASSLGLSNEQYF. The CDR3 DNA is TGTGCCAGCAGCTTGGGGCTCTCCAACGAGCAGTACTTC.

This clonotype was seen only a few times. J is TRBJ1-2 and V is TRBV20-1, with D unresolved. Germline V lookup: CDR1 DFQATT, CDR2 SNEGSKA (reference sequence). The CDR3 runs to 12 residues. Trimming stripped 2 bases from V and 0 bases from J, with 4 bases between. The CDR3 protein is CSARKANYGYTF. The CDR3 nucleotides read TGCAGTGCTAGAAAGGCTAACTATGGCTACACCTTC.

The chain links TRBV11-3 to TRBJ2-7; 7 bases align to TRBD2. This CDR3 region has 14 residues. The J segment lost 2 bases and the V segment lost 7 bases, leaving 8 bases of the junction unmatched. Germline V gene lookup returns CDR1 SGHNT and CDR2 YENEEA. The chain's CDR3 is CASNMGGPTYEQYF. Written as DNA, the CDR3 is TGTGCCAGCAACATGGGAGGGCCTACCTACGAGCAGTACTTC.

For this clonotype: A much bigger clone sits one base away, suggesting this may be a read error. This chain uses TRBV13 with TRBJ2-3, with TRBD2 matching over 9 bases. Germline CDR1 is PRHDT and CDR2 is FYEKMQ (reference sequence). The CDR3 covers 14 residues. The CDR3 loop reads CTSRPRTSADTQYF. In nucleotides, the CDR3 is TGTACCAGCAGACCAAGGACTAGCGCAGATACGCAGTATTTT.

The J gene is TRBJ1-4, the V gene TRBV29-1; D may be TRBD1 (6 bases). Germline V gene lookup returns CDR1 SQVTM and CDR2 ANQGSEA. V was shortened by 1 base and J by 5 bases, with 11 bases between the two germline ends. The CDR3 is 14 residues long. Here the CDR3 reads CSVEGGDINEKLFF. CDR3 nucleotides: TGCAGCGTTGAAGGTGGGGACATAAATGAAAAACTGTTTTTT.

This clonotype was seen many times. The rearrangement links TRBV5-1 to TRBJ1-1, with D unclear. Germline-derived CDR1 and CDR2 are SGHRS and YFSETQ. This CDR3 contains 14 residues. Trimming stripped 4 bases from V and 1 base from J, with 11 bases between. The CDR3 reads CASSTDTANTEAFF. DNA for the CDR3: TGCGCCAGCAGCACCGACACAGCGAACACTGAAGCTTTCTTT.

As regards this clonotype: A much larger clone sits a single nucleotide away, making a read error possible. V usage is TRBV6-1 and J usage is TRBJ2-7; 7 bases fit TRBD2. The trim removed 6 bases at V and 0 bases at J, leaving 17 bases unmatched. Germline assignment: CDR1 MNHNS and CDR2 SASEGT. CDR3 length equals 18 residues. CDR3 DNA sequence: TGTGCCAGCAGCTCCTCAAGGGGACTAACGGGAGACTCCTACGAGCAGTACTTC. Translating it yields CASSSSRGLTGDSYEQYF.

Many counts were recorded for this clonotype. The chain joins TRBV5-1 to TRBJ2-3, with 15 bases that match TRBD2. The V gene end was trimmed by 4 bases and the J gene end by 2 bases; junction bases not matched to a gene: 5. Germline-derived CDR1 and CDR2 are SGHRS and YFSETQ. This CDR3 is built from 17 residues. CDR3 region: CASSPGTSGRTTDTQYF. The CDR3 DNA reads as TGCGCCAGCAGCCCTGGGACTAGCGGGAGGACCACAGATACGCAGTATTTT.

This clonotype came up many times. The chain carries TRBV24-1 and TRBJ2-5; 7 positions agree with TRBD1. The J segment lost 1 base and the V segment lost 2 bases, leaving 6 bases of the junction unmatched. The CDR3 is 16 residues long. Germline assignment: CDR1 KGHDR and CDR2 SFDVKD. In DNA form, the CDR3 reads TGTGCCACCAGTGATTCCTACAGGGGCGGCCAAGAGACCCAGTACTTC. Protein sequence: CATSDSYRGGQETQYF.

In nucleotides, the CDR3 is TGCGCCAGCAGCTTGGCGGGACAGGGGGTCGAGCAGTACTTC. Translated, it gives CASSLAGQGVEQYF. The chain links TRBV5-1 to TRBJ2-7, with 11 bases identical to TRBD1. This CDR3 is built from 14 residues. V trimming: 0 bases; J trimming: 6 bases; junction bases outside the gene matches: 2. Germline-derived CDR1 and CDR2 are SGHRS and YFSETQ.

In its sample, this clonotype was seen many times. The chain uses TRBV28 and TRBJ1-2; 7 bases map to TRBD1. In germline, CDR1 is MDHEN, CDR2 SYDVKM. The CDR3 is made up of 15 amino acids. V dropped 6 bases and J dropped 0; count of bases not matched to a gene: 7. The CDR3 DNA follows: TGTGCCAGCAGGAGAAACAGGGGAGCTAACTATGGCTACACCTTC. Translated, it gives CASRRNRGANYGYTF.